This TCR beta chain emerged from a study of cytomegalovirus exposure and HLA in healthy donors. Study results and limitations: When a later analysis compared HLA-associated TCR beta chains with equally common others, the HLA-associated chains turned out to be more clonally expanded and to have lower generation probabilities.

The PCR had 60 Vbeta and 13 Jbeta primers. Here immunoSEQ multiplex PCR was the method, and the copy in TCRdb shows in-frame clones only, minus some. The data hold some 140,000 clones, with 65% to 80% observed a single time. Germline V gene sequence: CDR1 LNHDA, CDR2 SQIVND (reference sequence). The CDR3 sequence is 11 residues long. V was cut by 7 bases and J by 12 bases, with 12 bases left in between. In regard to this clone: What it binds is unknown.

This TCR was recovered from a woman in her 50s in good health and CMV-seropositive. This chain links TRBV19 with TRBJ2-2, with D perhaps matching TRBD1 (6 bases). The sequenced sample consisted of PBMCs. The CDR3 sequence: CASKQGLQLFF. The CDR3 DNA follows: TGTGCCAGTAAACAGGGATTACAGCTGTTTTTT.